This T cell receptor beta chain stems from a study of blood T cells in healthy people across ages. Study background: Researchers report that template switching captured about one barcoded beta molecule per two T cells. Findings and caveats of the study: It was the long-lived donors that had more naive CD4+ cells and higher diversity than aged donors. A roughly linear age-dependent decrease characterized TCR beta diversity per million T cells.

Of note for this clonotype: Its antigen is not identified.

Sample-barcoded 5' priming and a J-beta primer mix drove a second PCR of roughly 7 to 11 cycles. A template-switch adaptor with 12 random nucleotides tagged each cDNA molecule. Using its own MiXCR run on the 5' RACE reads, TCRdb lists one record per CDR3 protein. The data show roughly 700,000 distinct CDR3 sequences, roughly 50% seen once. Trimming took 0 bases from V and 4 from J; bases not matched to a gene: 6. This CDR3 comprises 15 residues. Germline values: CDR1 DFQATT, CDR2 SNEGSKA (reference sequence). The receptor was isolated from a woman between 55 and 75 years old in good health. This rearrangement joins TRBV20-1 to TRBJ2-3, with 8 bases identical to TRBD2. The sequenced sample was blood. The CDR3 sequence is CSARDPSSGSDTQYF. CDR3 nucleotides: TGCAGTGCTAGAGATCCCTCTAGCGGGTCAGATACGCAGTATTTT.